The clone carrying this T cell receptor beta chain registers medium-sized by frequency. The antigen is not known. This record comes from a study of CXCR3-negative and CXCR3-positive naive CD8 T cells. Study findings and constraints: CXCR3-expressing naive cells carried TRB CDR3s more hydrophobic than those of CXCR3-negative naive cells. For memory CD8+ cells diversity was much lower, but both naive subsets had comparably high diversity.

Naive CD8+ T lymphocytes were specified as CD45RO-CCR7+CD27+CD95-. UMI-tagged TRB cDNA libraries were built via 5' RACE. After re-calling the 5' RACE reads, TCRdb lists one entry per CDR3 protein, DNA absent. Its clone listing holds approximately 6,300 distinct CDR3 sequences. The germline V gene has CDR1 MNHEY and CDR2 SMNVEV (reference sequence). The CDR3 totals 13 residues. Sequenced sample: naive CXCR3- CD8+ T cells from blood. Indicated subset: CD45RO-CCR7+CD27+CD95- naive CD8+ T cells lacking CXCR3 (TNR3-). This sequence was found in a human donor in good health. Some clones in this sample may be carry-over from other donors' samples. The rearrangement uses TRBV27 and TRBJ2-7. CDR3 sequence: CASSLNSAYEQYF.